This TCR beta chain was sequenced for a study of blood T cell repertoires in COVID-19. V was clipped by 8 bases and J by 4 bases, with 11 bases between them. The CDR3 has 12 residues. Germline CDR1 LNHDA, CDR2 SQIVND (reference sequence). The method was immunoSEQ multiplex PCR; TCRdb's version includes in-frame clones alone and lacks a portion of them. The repertoire has about 78,000 clones, 86% of them found once; the top ten carry about 5%. The chain couples TRBV19 to TRBJ1-1; D not certain. The specimen was peripheral blood. This clonotype originated in a man between 50 and 59 years old with active or convalescent COVID-19. The CDR3 DNA reads TGTGCCAGTCAAAAGAGCGCCACTGAAGCTTTCTTT. It codes for CASQKSATEAFF.